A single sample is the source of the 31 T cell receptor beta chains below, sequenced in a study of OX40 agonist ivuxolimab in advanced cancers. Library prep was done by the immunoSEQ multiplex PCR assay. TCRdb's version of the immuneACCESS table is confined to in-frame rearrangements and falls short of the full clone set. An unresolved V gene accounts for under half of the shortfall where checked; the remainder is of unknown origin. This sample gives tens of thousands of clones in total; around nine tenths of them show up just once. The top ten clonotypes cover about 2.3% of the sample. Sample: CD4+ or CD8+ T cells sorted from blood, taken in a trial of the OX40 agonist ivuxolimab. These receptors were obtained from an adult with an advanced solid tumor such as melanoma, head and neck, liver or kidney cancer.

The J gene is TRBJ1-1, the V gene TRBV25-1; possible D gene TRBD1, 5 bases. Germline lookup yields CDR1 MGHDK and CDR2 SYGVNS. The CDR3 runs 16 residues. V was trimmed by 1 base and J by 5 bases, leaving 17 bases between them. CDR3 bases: TGTGCCAGCAGTGAATTGTTGGGGAGGGGCGGGACTGAAGCTTTCTTT. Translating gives CASSELLGRGGTEAFF.

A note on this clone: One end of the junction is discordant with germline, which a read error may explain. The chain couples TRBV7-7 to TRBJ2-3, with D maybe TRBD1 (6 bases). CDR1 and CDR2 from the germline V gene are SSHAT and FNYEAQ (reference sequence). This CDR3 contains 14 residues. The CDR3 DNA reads TGTGCTAGCAGCTTGGACAGCTACACAGATACGCAGTATTTT. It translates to CASSLDSYTDTQYF.

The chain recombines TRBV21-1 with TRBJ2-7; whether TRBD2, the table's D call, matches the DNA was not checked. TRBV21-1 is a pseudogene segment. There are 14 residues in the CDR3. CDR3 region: CASSKVGTLYEQYF. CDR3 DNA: TGTGCCAGCAGCAAAGTAGGGACTCTCTACGAGCAGTACTTC.

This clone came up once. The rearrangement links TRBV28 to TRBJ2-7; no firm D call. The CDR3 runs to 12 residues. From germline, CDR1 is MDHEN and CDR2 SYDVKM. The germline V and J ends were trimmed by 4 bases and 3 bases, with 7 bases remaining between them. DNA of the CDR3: TGTGCCAGCAGTTCGGAAGGCTACGAGCAGTACTTC. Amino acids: CASSSEGYEQYF. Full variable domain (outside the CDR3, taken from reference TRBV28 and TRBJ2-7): DVKVTQSSRYLVKRTGEKVFLECVQDMDHENMFWYRQDPGLGLRLIYFSYDVKMKEKGDIPEGYSVSREKKERFSLILESASTNQTSMYLCASSSEGYEQYFGPGTRLTVT.

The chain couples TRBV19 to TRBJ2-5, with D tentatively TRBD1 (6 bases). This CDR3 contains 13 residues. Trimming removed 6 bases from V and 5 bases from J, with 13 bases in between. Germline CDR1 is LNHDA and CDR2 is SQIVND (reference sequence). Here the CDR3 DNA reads TGTGCCAGTAGGGGCAGGGGCGGGGAGACCCAGTACTTC. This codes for CASRGRGGETQYF.

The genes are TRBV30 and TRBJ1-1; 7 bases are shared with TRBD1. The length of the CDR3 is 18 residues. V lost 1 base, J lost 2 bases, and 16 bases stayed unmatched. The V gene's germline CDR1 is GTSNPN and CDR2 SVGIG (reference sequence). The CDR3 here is CAWSGLTGRINANTEAFF. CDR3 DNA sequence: TGTGCCTGGAGTGGGCTGACAGGGCGGATTAATGCTAACACTGAAGCTTTCTTT.

CDR3 sequence: CASSLGAGYEQYF. Written as DNA, the CDR3 is TGTGCCAGCAGTTTGGGCGCGGGGTACGAGCAGTACTTC. This chain links TRBV28 with TRBJ2-7; D is possibly TRBD2 (6 bases). Trimming took 3 bases from V and 4 from J, leaving 10 bases between them. Germline V gene lookup returns CDR1 MDHEN and CDR2 SYDVKM. There are 13 residues in the CDR3.

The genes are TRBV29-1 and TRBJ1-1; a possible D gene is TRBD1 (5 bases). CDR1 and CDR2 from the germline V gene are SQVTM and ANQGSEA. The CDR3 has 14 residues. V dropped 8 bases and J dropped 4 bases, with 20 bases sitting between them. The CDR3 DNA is TGCAGCTCCTGGGAGGCAGGGCCGGGCACTGAAGCTTTCTTT. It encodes CSSWEAGPGTEAFF.

CDR3 sequence (DNA): TGTGCCAGCAGCGCGACTTATTTTGCTGGAAACACCATATATTTT. It is translated as CASSATYFAGNTIYF. The chain links TRBV7-6 to TRBJ1-3, with D uncertain. Germline lookup yields CDR1 SGHVS and CDR2 FNYEAQ. The CDR3 totals 15 residues. Trimming stripped 5 bases from V and 2 bases from J, with 13 bases between.

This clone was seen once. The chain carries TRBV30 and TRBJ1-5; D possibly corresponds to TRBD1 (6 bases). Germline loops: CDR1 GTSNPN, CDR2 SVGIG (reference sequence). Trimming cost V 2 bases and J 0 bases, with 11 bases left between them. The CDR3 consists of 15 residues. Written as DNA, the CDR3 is TGTGCCTGGAGTCGGGGGGCGTATAGCAATCAGCCCCAGCATTTT. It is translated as CAWSRGAYSNQPQHF.

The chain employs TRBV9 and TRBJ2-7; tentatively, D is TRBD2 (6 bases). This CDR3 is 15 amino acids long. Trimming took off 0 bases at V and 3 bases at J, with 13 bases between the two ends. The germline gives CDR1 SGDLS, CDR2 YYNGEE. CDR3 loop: CASSVGVSGDYEQYF. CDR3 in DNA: TGTGCCAGCAGCGTAGGAGTTAGCGGCGACTACGAGCAGTACTTC.

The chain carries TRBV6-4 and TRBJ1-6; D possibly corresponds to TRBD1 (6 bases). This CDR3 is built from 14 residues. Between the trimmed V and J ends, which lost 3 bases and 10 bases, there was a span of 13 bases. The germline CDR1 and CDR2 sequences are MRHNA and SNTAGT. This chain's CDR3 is CASSELGGRSPLHF. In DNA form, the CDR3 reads TGTGCCAGCAGTGAGTTGGGGGGCAGATCACCCCTCCACTTT.

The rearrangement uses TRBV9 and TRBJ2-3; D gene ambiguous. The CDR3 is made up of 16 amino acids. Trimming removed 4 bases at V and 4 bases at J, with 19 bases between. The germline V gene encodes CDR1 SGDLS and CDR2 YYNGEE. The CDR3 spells CASSTGPGAAADTQYF. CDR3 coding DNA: TGTGCCAGCAGCACCGGGCCGGGTGCTGCGGCAGATACGCAGTATTTT.

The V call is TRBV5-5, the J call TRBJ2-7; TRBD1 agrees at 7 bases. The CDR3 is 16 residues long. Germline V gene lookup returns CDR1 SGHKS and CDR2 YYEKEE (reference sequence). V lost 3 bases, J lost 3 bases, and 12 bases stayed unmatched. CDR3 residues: CASSSDKGQPFYEQYF. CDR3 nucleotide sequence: TGTGCCAGCAGCTCAGACAAGGGACAGCCTTTCTACGAGCAGTACTTC.

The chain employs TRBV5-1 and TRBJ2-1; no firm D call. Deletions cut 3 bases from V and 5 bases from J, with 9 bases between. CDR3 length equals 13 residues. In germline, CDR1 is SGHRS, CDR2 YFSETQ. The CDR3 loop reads CASSWASHNEQFF. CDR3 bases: TGCGCCAGCAGCTGGGCTTCTCACAATGAGCAGTTCTTC.

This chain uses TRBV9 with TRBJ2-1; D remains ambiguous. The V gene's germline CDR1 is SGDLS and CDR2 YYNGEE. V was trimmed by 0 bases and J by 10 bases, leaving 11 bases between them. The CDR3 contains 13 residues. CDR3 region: CASSVEGHTEQFF. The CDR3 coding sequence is TGTGCCAGCAGCGTAGAAGGCCATACCGAGCAGTTCTTC.

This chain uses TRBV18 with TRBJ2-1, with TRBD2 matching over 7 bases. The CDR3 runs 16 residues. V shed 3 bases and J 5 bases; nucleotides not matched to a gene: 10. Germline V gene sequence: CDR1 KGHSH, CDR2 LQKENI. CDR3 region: CASSPSLGGGNNEQFF. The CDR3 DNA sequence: TGTGCCAGCTCACCGTCGCTGGGGGGGGGAAACAATGAGCAGTTCTTC.

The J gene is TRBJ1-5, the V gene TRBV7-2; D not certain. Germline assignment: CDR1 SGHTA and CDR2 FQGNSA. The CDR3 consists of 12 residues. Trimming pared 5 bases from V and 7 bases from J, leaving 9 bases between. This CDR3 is CASSRREQPQHF. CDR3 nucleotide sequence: TGTGCCAGCAGCCGACGGGAGCAGCCCCAGCATTTT.

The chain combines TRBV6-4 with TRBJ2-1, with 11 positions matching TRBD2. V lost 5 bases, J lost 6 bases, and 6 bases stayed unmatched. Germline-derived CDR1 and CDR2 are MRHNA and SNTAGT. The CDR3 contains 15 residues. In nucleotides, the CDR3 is TGTGCCAGCAGTTCTTTAGCGGGAGGGCCCAATGAGCAGTTCTTC. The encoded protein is CASSSLAGGPNEQFF.

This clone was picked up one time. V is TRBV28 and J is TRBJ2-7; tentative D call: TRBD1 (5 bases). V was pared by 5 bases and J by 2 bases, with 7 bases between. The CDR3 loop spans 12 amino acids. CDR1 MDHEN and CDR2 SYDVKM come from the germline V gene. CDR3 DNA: TGTGCCAGCAGTGCAGGGACCTACGAGCAGTACTTC. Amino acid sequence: CASSAGTYEQYF.

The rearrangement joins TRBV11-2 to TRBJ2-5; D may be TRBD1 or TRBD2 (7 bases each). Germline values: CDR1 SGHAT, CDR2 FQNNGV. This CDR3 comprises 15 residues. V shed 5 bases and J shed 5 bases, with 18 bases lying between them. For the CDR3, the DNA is TGTGCCAGCAGCCCCCCAGGGGGAGGGTATGAGACCCAGTACTTC. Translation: CASSPPGGGYETQYF. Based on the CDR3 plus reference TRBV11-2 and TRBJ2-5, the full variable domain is EAGVAQSPRYKIIEKRQSVAFWCNPISGHATLYWYQQILGQGPKLLIQFQNNGVVDDSQLPKDRFSAERLKGVDSTLKIQPAKLEDSAVYLCASSPPGGGYETQYFGPGTRLLVL.

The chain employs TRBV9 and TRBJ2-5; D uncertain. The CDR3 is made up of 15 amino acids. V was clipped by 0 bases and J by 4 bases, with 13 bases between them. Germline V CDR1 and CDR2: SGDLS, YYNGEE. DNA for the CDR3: TGTGCCAGCAGCGTAGGGGTGGATGGTCGAGAGACCCAGTACTTC. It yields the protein CASSVGVDGRETQYF.

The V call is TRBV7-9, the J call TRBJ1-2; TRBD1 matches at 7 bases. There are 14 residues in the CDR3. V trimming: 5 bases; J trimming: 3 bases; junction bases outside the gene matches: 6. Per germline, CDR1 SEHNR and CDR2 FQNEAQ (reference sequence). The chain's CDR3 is CASSRGQEHYGYTF. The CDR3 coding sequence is TGTGCCAGCAGCCGAGGACAGGAGCACTATGGCTACACCTTC.

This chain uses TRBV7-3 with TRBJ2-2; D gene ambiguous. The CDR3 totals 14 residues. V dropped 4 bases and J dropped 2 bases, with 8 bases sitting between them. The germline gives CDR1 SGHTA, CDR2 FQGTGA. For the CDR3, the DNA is TGTGCCAGCAGCTCGGCCCGTAACACCGGGGAGCTGTTTTTT. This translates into CASSSARNTGELFF.

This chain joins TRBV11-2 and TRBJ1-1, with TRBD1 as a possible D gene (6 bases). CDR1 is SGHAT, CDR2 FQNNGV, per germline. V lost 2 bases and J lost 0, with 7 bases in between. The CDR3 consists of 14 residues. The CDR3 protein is CASSLTGLNTEAFF. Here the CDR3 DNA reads TGTGCCAGCAGCTTAACAGGGCTGAACACTGAAGCTTTCTTT.

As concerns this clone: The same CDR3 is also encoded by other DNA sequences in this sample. CDR3 sequence (DNA): TGTGCCAGCAGTTACTCGGGGGACTCTGGAAACACCATATATTTT. It codes for CASSYSGDSGNTIYF. The chain uses TRBV6-5 and TRBJ1-3; maybe TRBD1 (5 bases). The CDR3 extends over 15 amino acids. Trimming took 0 bases from V and 0 from J, leaving 6 bases between them. CDR1 is MNHEY, CDR2 SVGAGI, per germline.

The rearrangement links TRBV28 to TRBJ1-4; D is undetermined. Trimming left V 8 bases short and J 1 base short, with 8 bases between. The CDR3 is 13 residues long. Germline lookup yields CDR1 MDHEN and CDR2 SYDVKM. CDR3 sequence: CASGLETNEKLFF. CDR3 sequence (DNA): TGTGCCAGCGGTCTCGAAACTAATGAAAAACTGTTTTTT.

CDR3 DNA sequence: TGCGCCAGCAGCACCGGAAAGGGGGCGAACATGAACACTGAAGCTTTCTTT. Amino acids: CASSTGKGANMNTEAFF. The genes are TRBV5-1 and TRBJ1-1, with 7 nucleotides matching TRBD1. With V trimmed by 4 bases and J by 0 bases, 12 bases remained unmatched. Germline CDR1 and CDR2: SGHRS and YFSETQ. This CDR3 has 17 residues. Using reference TRBV5-1 and TRBJ1-1 for the parts outside the CDR3, the full variable domain is KAGVTQTPRYLIKTRGQQVTLSCSPISGHRSVSWYQQTPGQGLQFLFEYFSETQRNKGNFPGRFSGRQFSNSRSEMNVSTLELGDSALYLCASSTGKGANMNTEAFFGQGTRLTVV.

CDR3 nucleotides: TGTGCCAGCAGTTACTCAACTAGCGGGACCGGGGAGCTGTTTTTT. Amino acids: CASSYSTSGTGELFF. The chain recombines TRBV6-6 with TRBJ2-2; 9 nucleotides match TRBD2. Germline V gene sequence: CDR1 MNHNY, CDR2 SVGAGI (reference sequence). J was trimmed by 5 bases and V by 0 bases; bases with no gene match: 1. The CDR3 has 15 amino acids.

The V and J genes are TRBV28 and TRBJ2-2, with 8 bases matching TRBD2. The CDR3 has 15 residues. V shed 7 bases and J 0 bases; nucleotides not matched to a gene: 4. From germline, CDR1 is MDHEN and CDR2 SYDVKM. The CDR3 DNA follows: TGTGCCAGCAAACCGGGACTAGCGAACACCGGGGAGCTGTTTTTT. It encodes CASKPGLANTGELFF. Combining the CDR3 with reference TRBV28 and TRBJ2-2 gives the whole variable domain DVKVTQSSRYLVKRTGEKVFLECVQDMDHENMFWYRQDPGLGLRLIYFSYDVKMKEKGDIPEGYSVSREKKERFSLILESASTNQTSMYLCASKPGLANTGELFFGEGSRLTVL.

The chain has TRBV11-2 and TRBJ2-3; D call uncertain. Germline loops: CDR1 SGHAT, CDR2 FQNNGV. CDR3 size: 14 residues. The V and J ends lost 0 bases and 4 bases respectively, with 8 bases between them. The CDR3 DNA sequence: TGTGCCAGCAGCTTAGATTCTGGACCAGATACGCAGTATTTT. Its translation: CASSLDSGPDTQYF.